The rows below give T cell receptor beta chains drawn from one sample of a study of T cells expressing NK-cell markers. TCRdb reprocessed the 5' RACE reads and keeps a single row for each CDR3 protein, giving no DNA. This sample's table reports around 260,000 distinct CDR3 sequences. The sequenced material came from blood T cells: a sorted CD56 or NKG2C T cell subset, CD4+ or CD8+ T cells, or bulk PBMC T cells (not recorded which). The receptors were gathered from a woman between 18 and 75 years old in good health. Both conserved end residues are part of each CDR3. Fields, in order: V gene, J gene, CDR3 protein.

TRBV5-8	TRBJ2-2	CASSPIPQGGTGELFF
TRBV20-1	TRBJ1-6	CSARGIAENSPLHF
TRBV2	TRBJ2-1	CASMFSSYNEQFF
TRBV15	TRBJ1-5	CATSREKRLSNQPQHF
TRBV24-1	TRBJ2-1	CATSRGGQGANEQFF
TRBV6-6	TRBJ1-2	CASSSRGSNGYTF
TRBV7-2	TRBJ2-7	CASSLRAVSYEQYF
TRBV20-1	TRBJ2-4	CSVTGAGLAKNIQYF
TRBV27	TRBJ2-2	CASRPWAGANTGELFF
TRBV7-2	TRBJ2-4	CASRYDGVAKNIQYF
TRBV18	TRBJ1-4	CASSLSLQLATNEKLFF
TRBV7-2	TRBJ1-1	CASSYWTENTEAFF
TRBV10-2	TRBJ2-7	CASSDRGQNSYEQYF
TRBV28	TRBJ2-6	CASVSGFVANVLTF
TRBV7-3	TRBJ2-7	CASSNTGGREQYF
TRBV20-1	TRBJ2-3	CSAPGASTDTQYF
TRBV28	TRBJ1-6	CASSLGGGRSPLHF
TRBV20-1	TRBJ1-6	CSARDTDSPLHF
TRBV6-5	TRBJ2-7	CATRRGFYEQYF
TRBV12-3/TRBV12-4	TRBJ1-2	CASSSPDREWYGYTF
TRBV19	TRBJ2-3	CASRDRGSTDTQYF
TRBV14	TRBJ2-3	CASSSWFAASTDTQYF
TRBV6-1	TRBJ2-5	CASSRGSIQETQYF
TRBV12-3/TRBV12-4	TRBJ2-1	CASRTSGGAKGEQFF
TRBV7-2	TRBJ1-2	CASSLGGASNYGYTF
TRBV3-1	TRBJ2-1	CASSQGYVIGDNEQFF
TRBV24-1	TRBJ2-7	CATSGLLGREIYEQYF
TRBV6-2/TRBV6-3	TRBJ2-7	CASSYGRAGSGVGEQYF
TRBV6-1	TRBJ2-7	CASSWDRATYEQYF
TRBV7-9	TRBJ2-2	CASSLNKREHGELFF
TRBV15	TRBJ2-7	CATSRDKRSYYEQYF
TRBV6-2/TRBV6-3	TRBJ2-7	CASSRIPNWGQGAREQYF
TRBV12-3/TRBV12-4	TRBJ2-3	CASNRVGAGTDTQYF
TRBV6-5	TRBJ2-3	CASSYSNFRRVSSTDTQYF
TRBV7-2	TRBJ1-5	CASTLGGGHQPQHF
TRBV6-5	TRBJ1-1	CASSYSDGMGTEAFF
TRBV5-4	TRBJ2-2	CASSSSLGTGELFF
TRBV5-1	TRBJ2-1	CASSLTLAVDEQFF
TRBV12-3/TRBV12-4	TRBJ2-1	CASSLAGGPYNEQFF
TRBV6-4	TRBJ2-1	CASSDTGLAGGSYNEQFF
TRBV5-1	TRBJ2-1	CASSPLYTSGISNEQFF
TRBV6-6	TRBJ1-2	CATYKTTFHGYTF
TRBV6-5	TRBJ2-3	CASSYRDHSSRDTQYF
TRBV11-2	TRBJ2-3	CASSATQTSGSTDTQYF
TRBV18	TRBJ1-5	CASSPSQGGGNQPQHF
TRBV5-6	TRBJ2-3	CASSLHGSTDTQYF
TRBV5-1	TRBJ2-5	CASSPGGHQETQYF
TRBV5-1	TRBJ2-3	CASSLDRGWLDTQYF